The 11 T cell receptor beta chains reported below all come from one sample, sequenced in a study of OX40 agonist ivuxolimab in advanced cancers. Produced via immunoSEQ multiplex PCR; TCRdb's table is partial and in-frame only. This sample has 80,000 to 100,000 clones, with roughly 90% found just once. Here the sequenced sample was CD4+ or CD8+ T cells sorted from blood, taken in a trial of the OX40 agonist ivuxolimab. Every receptor here comes from an adult with an advanced solid tumor such as melanoma, head and neck, liver or kidney cancer.

CDR3 sequence reads: CASSFVDRGYGNTIYF. Written as DNA, the CDR3 is TGTGCCAGCAGTTTCGTCGACAGGGGCTACGGAAACACCATATATTTT. This sequence joins TRBV28 and TRBJ1-3, with 8 bases identical to TRBD1. Per the germline V gene, CDR1 is MDHEN and CDR2 is SYDVKM. The CDR3 has 16 residues. V was clipped by 3 bases and J by 4 bases; unmatched bases: 8.

The genes are TRBV9 and TRBJ2-3; maybe TRBD1 (6 bases). This CDR3 comprises 15 residues. V lost 2 bases and J lost 0, with 10 bases in between. CDR1 and CDR2 (germline): SGDLS, YYNGEE. CDR3 residues: CASSVRTDSTDTQYF. The CDR3 nucleotides read TGTGCCAGCAGCGTGAGGACAGACAGCACAGATACGCAGTATTTT. The variable domain in full, completed from reference TRBV9 and TRBJ2-3, reads DSGVTQTPKHLITATGQRVTLRCSPRSGDLSVYWYQQSLDQGLQFLIQYYNGEERAKGNILERFSAQQFPDLHSELNLSSLELGDSALYFCASSVRTDSTDTQYFGPGTRLTVL.

The rearrangement links TRBV4-2 to TRBJ1-6; 7 bases map to TRBD1. The CDR3 covers 15 residues. The V gene end was trimmed by 0 bases and the J gene end by 8 bases; junction bases not matched to a gene: 4. From germline, CDR1 is LGHNA and CDR2 YNFKEQ. The CDR3 region has the DNA TGTGCCAGCAGCCAAGATGCAGGGGGTCATTCACCCCTCCACTTT. Its protein is CASSQDAGGHSPLHF.

V is TRBV28 and J is TRBJ1-2; D call uncertain. The CDR3 is 14 residues long. Germline V gene data show CDR1 as MDHEN and CDR2 as SYDVKM. V dropped 2 bases and J dropped 4 bases, with 11 bases sitting between them. CDR3 in DNA: TGTGCCAGCAGTTTACCGACGAGACCCTATGGCTACACCTTC. Translating it yields CASSLPTRPYGYTF.

The V and J genes are TRBV6-9 and TRBJ2-7; D gene unclear. Trimming removed 2 bases at V and 0 bases at J, with 8 bases between. CDR1 and CDR2 from the germline V gene are MNHGY and SVAAGI. The CDR3 spans 14 residues. The DNA for the CDR3 is TGTGCCAGCAGTTATGATGCTATCTCCTACGAGCAGTACTTC. It translates to CASSYDAISYEQYF.

The chain is built from TRBV5-4 and TRBJ1-1; 8 positions agree with TRBD1. The CDR3 totals 13 residues. V lost 4 bases and J lost 7; bases outside the gene matches: 6. Germline values: CDR1 SGHNT, CDR2 YYREEE (reference sequence). As DNA, the CDR3 is TGTGCCAGCAGCCTCTCAGGGGGCCTTGAAGCTTTCTTT. Translated: CASSLSGGLEAFF.

The chain couples TRBV7-3 to TRBJ2-5; TRBD2 aligns across 7 bases. CDR1 is SGHTA, CDR2 FQGTGA, per germline. The CDR3 sequence is 15 residues long. V was clipped by 5 bases and J by 1 base; unmatched bases: 7. The CDR3 nucleotides are TGTGCCAGCAGCCGCCAGGGACTACCCCAAGAGACCCAGTACTTC. It codes for CASSRQGLPQETQYF.

This chain links TRBV28 with TRBJ1-2; D is unresolved. CDR1 is MDHEN and CDR2 is SYDVKM in the germline V gene. V was pared by 3 bases and J by 1 base, with 15 bases between. This CDR3 spans 16 amino acids. The CDR3 loop reads CASSLARGRYNYGYTF. CDR3 nucleotide sequence: TGTGCCAGCAGTTTGGCCCGGGGAAGGTATAACTATGGCTACACCTTC.

This sequence joins TRBV6-1 and TRBJ2-5, with D perhaps TRBD2 (6 bases). Germline CDR1 MNHNS, CDR2 SASEGT. Deletions cut 8 bases from V and 4 bases from J, with 11 bases between. This CDR3 spans 12 amino acids. The CDR3 sequence: CASRESGETQYF. The CDR3 DNA sequence: TGTGCCAGCCGGGAGAGCGGAGAGACCCAGTACTTC.

J is TRBJ2-5 and V is TRBV18, with 10 bases that match TRBD1. The V and J ends lost 4 bases and 5 bases, in that order; junction bases with no gene match: 7. In germline, CDR1 is KGHSH, CDR2 LQKENI. This CDR3 has 15 amino acids. In DNA, the CDR3 is TGTGCCAGCTCACGCGGGACAGGGGCTGGCGAGACCCAGTACTTC. Its translation is CASSRGTGAGETQYF.

The CDR3 sequence: CSVSDGSVSGANVLTF. CDR3 coding DNA: TGCAGCGTATCCGACGGGTCTGTCTCTGGGGCCAACGTCCTGACTTTC. V and J are TRBV29-1 and TRBJ2-6, with no clear D. The CDR3 spans 16 residues. V gave up 6 bases and J gave up 0 bases, with 15 bases separating them. The germline gives CDR1 SQVTM, CDR2 ANQGSEA.